The rows below give T cell receptor beta chains drawn from one sample of a study of OX40 agonist ivuxolimab in advanced cancers. Libraries were prepared by immunoSEQ multiplex PCR; TCRdb keeps only in-frame clonotypes and omits some of them. The data show about 40,000 clones, around 93% seen once. The sequencing used CD4+ or CD8+ T cells sorted from blood, collected in a trial of the OX40 agonist ivuxolimab. These receptors all stem from an adult with an advanced solid tumor such as melanoma, head and neck, liver or kidney cancer. Both conserved end residues are part of each CDR3. D genes are given only for firm matches. Not every row has a clone size; where given, it reads once, few, many or a size class.

j_call	d_call	v_call	clone_size	cdr3_aa	cdr3_nt
TRBJ2-3	.	TRBV7-2	.	CASSYFDTQYF	TGTGCCAGCAGCTACTTCGATACGCAGTATTTT
TRBJ1-1	.	TRBV11-2	.	CASSSRLWNTEAFF	TGTGCCAGCAGCTCGCGACTATGGAACACTGAAGCTTTCTTT
TRBJ2-1	TRBD2	TRBV4-1	once	CASSQDFGAGAGDEQFF	TGCGCCAGCAGCCAAGATTTCGGAGCGGGAGCCGGTGATGAGCAGTTCTTC
TRBJ2-1	TRBD1	TRBV5-1	.	CASLEGTATLNEQFF	TGCGCCAGCCTAGAGGGGACAGCCACACTCAATGAGCAGTTCTTC
TRBJ2-1	.	TRBV6-5	.	CASSPLGAEQFF	TGTGCCAGCAGCCCCCTGGGGGCTGAGCAGTTCTTC
TRBJ2-1	.	TRBV5-4	.	CASSLLRERDEQFF	TGTGCCAGCAGCTTGCTTCGAGAGAGAGATGAGCAGTTCTTC
TRBJ2-1	.	TRBV7-7	.	CASSPLVEQFF	TGTGCCAGCAGCCCACTAGTCGAGCAGTTCTTC
TRBJ2-2	TRBD1	TRBV29-1	.	CSVAGTGSSNTGELFF	TGCAGCGTGGCCGGGACAGGGTCGTCGAACACCGGGGAGCTGTTTTTT
TRBJ2-3	TRBD2	TRBV28	.	CASSGGLAGVDTQYF	TGTGCCAGCAGCGGAGGACTAGCGGGGGTGGATACGCAGTATTTT
TRBJ1-5	TRBD1	TRBV18	.	CASSLDRGGNQPQHF	TGTGCCAGCTCCCTCGACAGGGGAGGCAATCAGCCCCAGCATTTT
TRBJ1-5	.	TRBV27	.	CASTPQGGSNQPQHF	TGTGCCAGCACCCCCCAGGGAGGGAGCAATCAGCCCCAGCATTTT
TRBJ2-1	.	TRBV4-3	once	CASSQGSRLEKKFF	TGCGCCAGCAGCCAAGGGTCCCGACTAGAAAAGAAGTTCTTC
TRBJ2-7	.	TRBV7-9	.	CASSSGLAYEQYF	TGTGCCAGCAGCTCGGGACTGGCTTACGAGCAGTACTTC
TRBJ2-1	TRBD2	TRBV30	.	CAWRGSLAALREQFF	TGTGCCTGGAGGGGTTCACTAGCGGCCCTCAGGGAGCAGTTCTTC
TRBJ1-2	TRBD1	TRBV5-5	.	CASSSDRDSQSYGYTF	TGTGCCAGCAGCTCTGACCGGGACAGCCAAAGCTATGGCTACACCTTC
TRBJ1-1	.	TRBV27	.	CASSLSSRRNTEAFF	TGTGCCAGCAGTTTATCGTCCAGGCGGAACACTGAAGCTTTCTTT
TRBJ2-1	.	TRBV7-9	.	CASSLPLSGEQFF	TGTGCCAGCAGCTTACCGCTGTCGGGTGAGCAGTTCTTC
TRBJ2-1	TRBD2	TRBV4-1	.	CASSRLAGEQFF	TGCGCCAGCAGCCGCCTAGCGGGAGAGCAGTTCTTC
TRBJ1-2	.	TRBV28	.	CASSRTTRSSYGYTF	TGTGCCAGCAGTCGAACCACCAGGTCCTCCTATGGCTACACCTTC
TRBJ2-1	.	TRBV6-5	.	CASGDNEQFF	TGTGCCAGCGGTGACAATGAGCAGTTCTTC
TRBJ1-2	.	TRBV19	.	CASSIDPQNYGYTF	TGTGCCAGTAGTATAGATCCTCAGAACTATGGCTACACCTTC
TRBJ1-1	.	TRBV19	.	CASSIAREAFF	TGTGCCAGTAGTATCGCTCGTGAAGCTTTCTTT
TRBJ1-1	TRBD1	TRBV13	.	CASSLGGGQGRTEAFF	TGTGCCAGCAGCTTAGGCGGGGGACAGGGTCGGACTGAAGCTTTCTTT
TRBJ2-4	TRBD1	TRBV28	once	CASSTGTGSKIAKNIQYF	TGTGCCAGCAGCACCGGGACAGGGAGTAAGATAGCCAAAAACATTCAGTACTTC
TRBJ2-1	TRBD2	TRBV27	.	CASSLGLAGSYNEQFF	TGTGCCAGCAGTCTGGGACTAGCGGGTTCCTACAATGAGCAGTTCTTC
TRBJ1-1	.	TRBV11-2	.	CASSLDAIRAFF	TGTGCCAGCAGCTTAGATGCGATTCGGGCTTTCTTT
TRBJ1-5	.	TRBV19	once	CASSIGSQPQHF	TGTGCCAGTAGTATAGGCAGCCAGCCCCAGCATTTT
TRBJ2-2	.	TRBV7-9	once	CASSLVQGTGELFF	TGTGCCAGCAGCTTAGTCCAGGGCACCGGGGAGCTGTTTTTT
TRBJ2-5	TRBD2	TRBV7-2	.	CASSLDLAGGETQYF	TGTGCCAGCAGCTTAGACTTAGCGGGAGGAGAGACCCAGTACTTC
TRBJ2-1	TRBD2	TRBV27	.	CASSPSSSGIGNEQFF	TGTGCCAGCAGTCCTTCCTCTAGCGGGATTGGTAATGAGCAGTTCTTC
TRBJ1-2	.	TRBV7-9	.	CASFPAGAPYGYTF	TGTGCCAGTTTTCCCGCCGGGGCCCCCTATGGCTACACCTTC
TRBJ1-1	.	TRBV4-1	.	CASSQDAGTNTEAFF	TGCGCCAGCAGCCAAGATGCGGGAACGAACACTGAAGCTTTCTTT
TRBJ1-5	.	TRBV5-6	.	CASSEDPVGPQHF	TGTGCCAGCAGCGAGGACCCTGTGGGGCCCCAGCATTTT
TRBJ1-5	TRBD1	TRBV28	.	CASGRDSLYSNQPQHF	TGTGCCAGCGGCCGGGACAGCCTATATAGCAATCAGCCCCAGCATTTT
TRBJ1-5	TRBD1	TRBV25-1	once	CASSSGTGFQPQHF	TGTGCCAGCAGCTCCGGGACAGGGTTTCAGCCCCAGCATTTT